This T cell receptor beta chain was sequenced in a study of blood T cell repertoires in COVID-19. Study-wide context: PBMCs, B-cell-depleted T cells, or T cells were the source of the cDNA or gDNA that made up the material.

Original methodology: How many nucleated cells were present was estimated from reference gene primer amplification. Libraries were prepared by immunoSEQ multiplex PCR; TCRdb keeps only in-frame clonotypes and omits some of them. Clone size and V and J calls were adopted from that table, with D and trimming inferred from the DNA. The table has some 300,000 clones, about nine tenths seen once; the top ten hold 2.9%. CDR1 is SGHDN and CDR2 is FVKESK in the germline V gene. The CDR3 sequence is 15 residues long. V was pared by 2 bases and J by 11 bases, with 21 bases between. The clonotype originates from a woman aged 45-65 years who had been exposed to COVID-19. This sequence joins TRBV14 and TRBJ1-1; D unresolved. The material sequenced was PBMCs or T cells enriched from blood (not recorded which). The CDR3 region is CASSQYLNGGSVAFF. Written as DNA, the CDR3 is TGTGCCAGCAGCCAATATCTCAACGGAGGGTCCGTGGCTTTCTTT.